The 19 T cell receptor beta chains reported below all come from one sample, sequenced in a study of shared T cell receptors in the human thymus listed by TCRdb under 2021. The library was generated by the immunoSEQ multiplex PCR assay. In its TCRdb copy, this immuneACCESS table keeps in-frame sequences only and misses some clones. Where compared with another copy, unresolved V genes explain less than half of these, and the others have no known cause. This sample holds approximately 730,000 clones; over 75% were observed only once. 0.008% to 0.011% of the sample goes to the ten largest clones. The data also belong to a second study, concerning human thymus T cells.

Sequencing input: thymocytes. The receptors stem from a girl under three years old with a congenital heart defect. Donor details come from another sample of the same person, matched by shared clones.

This clone was counted a single time. This chain connects TRBV4-3 to TRBJ2-1, with 8 bases fitting TRBD2. The ends lost 1 base at V and 8 bases at J; junction bases unmatched: 10. Germline V lookup: CDR1 LGHNA, CDR2 YSLEER. This CDR3 contains 16 residues. CDR3 region: CASSQGPGGAADEQFF. The DNA of the CDR3 is TGCGCCAGCAGCCAAGGACCGGGGGGGGCGGCCGATGAGCAGTTCTTC.

CDR3 in amino acids: CASSLGQGRNGYTF. For the CDR3, the DNA is TGCGCCAGCAGCTTGGGCCAGGGCAGAAATGGCTACACCTTC. V and J are TRBV5-1 and TRBJ1-2; possibly TRBD1 for D (5 bases). Germline lookup yields CDR1 SGHRS and CDR2 YFSETQ. The CDR3 is 14 residues long. Trimming took 0 bases from V and 6 from J, leaving 12 bases between them.

The V gene is TRBV4-1, the J gene TRBJ1-2; TRBD1 agrees at 8 bases. This CDR3 is built from 17 residues. Germline V gene sequence: CDR1 MGHRA, CDR2 YSYEKL. V lost 0 bases, J lost 6 bases, and 12 bases stayed unmatched. CDR3 nucleotides: TGCGCCAGCAGCCAAGATAGGGGACAGGAAAAGTGGAATGGCTACACCTTC. It translates to CASSQDRGQEKWNGYTF.

The V and J genes are TRBV27 and TRBJ1-2; TRBD1 might be the D (6 bases). Germline CDR1 MNHEY, CDR2 SMNVEV (reference sequence). The V end was cut by 6 bases, the J end by 2 bases, with 13 bases between. This CDR3 contains 14 residues. CDR3 region: CASRETGQNYGYTF. CDR3 DNA: TGTGCCAGCAGGGAAACCGGACAGAACTATGGCTACACCTTC.

The chain has TRBV6-1 and TRBJ1-5, with TRBD1 as a possible D gene (6 bases). This CDR3 contains 19 residues. CDR1 and CDR2 from the germline V gene are MNHNS and SASEGT. Trimming removed 2 bases at V and 0 bases at J, with 20 bases between. DNA for the CDR3: TGTGCCAGCAGTGAAAGCGGGGGGCCGGGCCAGTATAGCAATCAGCCCCAGCATTTT. This gives the protein CASSESGGPGQYSNQPQHF.

This chain joins TRBV15 and TRBJ1-2, with D possibly TRBD1 on 5 matching bases. V gave up 2 bases and J gave up 5 bases, with 30 bases separating them. Germline V gives CDR1 LNHNV, CDR2 YYDKDF (reference sequence). This CDR3 is 20 amino acids long. CDR3 in amino acids: CATSRRPGDTPRDRLYGYTF. CDR3 coding DNA: TGTGCCACCAGCAGACGCCCGGGGGATACACCCAGGGATAGGCTGTATGGCTACACCTTC. The entire variable domain, with the rest obtained from reference TRBV15 and TRBJ1-2, is as follows: DAMVIQNPRYQVTQFGKPVTLSCSQTLNHNVMYWYQQKSSQAPKLLFHYYDKDFNNEADTPDNFQSRRPNTSFCFLDIRSPGLGDTAMYLCATSRRPGDTPRDRLYGYTFGSGTRLTVV.

This clone was picked up one time. This chain uses TRBV7-9 with TRBJ2-1; no firm D call. V lost 6 bases and J lost 2, with 14 bases in between. This CDR3 spans 15 amino acids. The germline CDR1 and CDR2 sequences are SEHNR and FQNEAQ (reference sequence). Here the CDR3 DNA reads TGTGCCAGCAGAAATACCGGTACCCCCTACAATGAGCAGTTCTTC. This sequence encodes CASRNTGTPYNEQFF.

V is TRBV14 and J is TRBJ1-1, with D uncertain. Trimming took off 1 base at V and 5 bases at J, with 11 bases between the two ends. The germline V gene has CDR1 SGHDN and CDR2 FVKESK. This CDR3 spans 14 amino acids. In DNA, the CDR3 is TGTGCCAGCAGCCAAGTGAAGGTCGGGACTGAAGCTTTCTTT. Amino acids: CASSQVKVGTEAFF.

This chain connects TRBV7-8 to TRBJ1-2; the D is unclear. The CDR3 contains 16 residues. Germline lookup yields CDR1 SGHVS and CDR2 FQNEAQ. Trimming pared 2 bases from V and 3 bases from J, leaving 16 bases between. The DNA of the CDR3 is TGTGCCAGCAGCTTATTCCAGAGGGAATTCGACTATGGCTACACCTTC. Protein: CASSLFQREFDYGYTF.

This clone was counted once. This chain joins TRBV6-6 and TRBJ1-5, with D maybe TRBD1 (5 bases). The CDR3 loop spans 16 amino acids. In germline, CDR1 is MNHNY, CDR2 SVGAGI (reference sequence). V dropped 2 bases and J dropped 3 bases, with 14 bases sitting between them. Here the CDR3 DNA reads TGTGCCAGCAGTTACGATTGGGGAGGACACAATCAGCCCCAGCATTTT. It is translated as CASSYDWGGHNQPQHF.

J is TRBJ2-1 and V is TRBV4-1, with 12 bases identical to TRBD1. The CDR3 sequence is 16 residues long. V shed 4 bases, J shed 6 bases, and the junction held 7 bases outside the gene matches. CDR1 and CDR2 from the germline V gene are MGHRA and YSYEKL. The CDR3 spells CASSPFRDRGRNEQFF. The CDR3 DNA follows: TGCGCCAGCAGCCCGTTCCGGGACAGGGGGCGCAATGAGCAGTTCTTC.

This CDR3 reads CASSLEGQGYEQYF. CDR3 nucleotides: TGTGCCAGCAGCTTGGAGGGACAGGGCTACGAGCAGTACTTC. The chain has TRBV5-4 and TRBJ2-7; 9 positions match TRBD1. V lost 0 bases and J lost 3; bases outside the gene matches: 1. Germline lookup yields CDR1 SGHNT and CDR2 YYREEE (reference sequence). The CDR3 is 14 amino acids.

V and J are TRBV2 and TRBJ1-1; D possibly corresponds to TRBD1 (6 bases). The V gene lost 9 bases and the J gene lost 7 bases, with 30 bases spanning the gap. This CDR3 region has 17 residues. Germline V gene data show CDR1 as SNHLY and CDR2 as FYNNEI. CDR3 nucleotides: TGTGCCAGTCATGGTCCAGACCCCTCAGTCGACAGGTGTGAAGCTTTCTTT. Residues: CASHGPDPSVDRCEAFF.

This clone showed up just a few times. CDR3 loop: CASSYRTGFLDTQYF. The CDR3 DNA reads TGTGCCAGCAGTTACCGGACAGGGTTTTTAGATACGCAGTATTTT. This chain uses TRBV6-5 with TRBJ2-3; 8 nucleotides align to TRBD1. The CDR3 covers 15 residues. The germline V gene has CDR1 MNHEY and CDR2 SVGAGI. After removal of 2 bases from V and 5 bases from J, the junction contained 6 bases not matched to a gene.

CDR3 protein: CASSPDRGWYGYTF. CDR3 bases: TGTGCCAGCAGTCCAGACAGGGGATGGTATGGCTACACCTTC. The V and J genes are TRBV6-5 and TRBJ1-2, with TRBD1 matching over 8 bases. The CDR3 is 14 amino acids. Germline V gives CDR1 MNHEY, CDR2 SVGAGI. V shed 5 bases and J 5 bases; nucleotides not matched to a gene: 7.

The chain is built from TRBV5-1 and TRBJ2-3; TRBD2 agrees at 14 bases. With V trimmed by 0 bases and J by 2 bases, 8 bases remained unmatched. CDR3 length: 19 amino acids. Looked up from germline, CDR1 is SGHRS and CDR2 is YFSETQ. CDR3 amino acids: CASSLDPGLAGAHTDTQYF. The CDR3 DNA follows: TGCGCCAGCAGCTTGGACCCGGGACTAGCGGGGGCGCACACAGATACGCAGTATTTT.

The rearrangement uses TRBV19 and TRBJ2-7; possible D gene TRBD2, 6 bases. V dropped 3 bases and J dropped 2 bases, with 11 bases sitting between them. The CDR3 extends over 14 amino acids. The germline V gene encodes CDR1 LNHDA and CDR2 SQIVND (reference sequence). CDR3 residues: CASSILGLPYEQYF. In DNA, the CDR3 is TGTGCCAGTAGTATTTTAGGACTACCCTACGAGCAGTACTTC.

This clone appeared a single time. The chain has TRBV4-3 and TRBJ1-3; 7 bases are a match to TRBD1. Losses at the gene ends were 2 bases for V and 2 bases for J; bases not matched to a gene: 3. CDR3 size: 15 residues. Per the germline V gene, CDR1 is LGHNA and CDR2 is YSLEER. The CDR3 DNA follows: TGCGCCAGCAGCCAACCGGACAGGACTGGAAACACCATATATTTT. Residues: CASSQPDRTGNTIYF.

The V gene is TRBV28, the J gene TRBJ1-2; D not resolved. Germline V gives CDR1 MDHEN, CDR2 SYDVKM. CDR3 size: 12 residues. V was trimmed by 3 bases and J by 5 bases, leaving 7 bases between them. DNA of the CDR3: TGTGCCAGCAGTTTGGTTCAGTATGGCTACACCTTC. It translates to CASSLVQYGYTF.